This T cell receptor (beta chain) stems from a study of early T cells in non-severe SARS-CoV-2 infection. Ten or more counts support this clonotype. No antigen is known for it. MiXCR, applied by TCRdb to the 5' RACE reads, yields one record per CDR3 protein. This table holds around 50,000 distinct CDR3 sequences, over 10% found once. Study findings and constraints: In VDJdb matching, anti-spike CD8 responses were favored while private and CD4 specificities went missing.

The source of this sequence is an adult who was a healthcare worker with PCR-confirmed SARS-CoV-2 infection or an uninfected control (not recorded which). Source material: whole blood.

The CDR3 DNA sequence: TGTGCCAGCAGACGGGGGTTAACAGATACGCAGTATTTT. Its protein is CASRRGLTDTQYF. This rearrangement joins TRBV6-6 to TRBJ2-3, with D maybe TRBD2 (6 bases). Germline CDR1 and CDR2: MNHNY and SVGAGI (reference sequence). The CDR3 covers 13 residues. V lost 6 bases and J lost 3, with 10 bases in between.